This T cell receptor (beta chain) stems from a study of OX40 agonist ivuxolimab in advanced cancers. Study-level points and caveats: With doses of 0.1 to 3.0 mg/kg, CD4+ and CD8+ blood T cells had undergone clonal expansion by week 6.

A word on this clone: The target antigen is unknown.

Some clones are missing from TCRdb's copy, which holds only in-frame ones; the method was immunoSEQ multiplex PCR. Among some 120,000 clones listed, less than 95% were seen once. The sequence was collected from an adult with an advanced solid tumor such as melanoma, head and neck, liver or kidney cancer. This sample comprised CD4+ or CD8+ T cells sorted from blood, obtained in a trial of the OX40 agonist ivuxolimab.

The DNA for the CDR3 is TGTGCCAGCAGCTTAATAGGGACTAGCGGGAGTGCAGATACGCAGTATTTT. Translating it yields CASSLIGTSGSADTQYF. The chain has TRBV7-3 and TRBJ2-3, with 14 bases identical to TRBD2. Germline CDR1 SGHTA, CDR2 FQGTGA. The CDR3 covers 17 residues. The junction had 4 bases not matched to a gene; V was cut back by 1 base and J by 4 bases.